The 26 T cell receptor beta chains below come from one sample, sequenced in a study of blood T cell repertoires in COVID-19. The repertoire was sequenced with immunoSEQ multiplex PCR; TCRdb's copy has only in-frame clones and lacks some. The sample gives 100,000 to 150,000 clones, approximately 89% of which show up once; roughly 3.6% is in the top ten. Specimen: peripheral blood. Receptors were obtained from a woman in her sixties or seventies with acute or convalescent COVID-19.

The genes are TRBV2 and TRBJ1-4; no firm D call. Trimming left V 4 bases short and J 2 bases short, with 11 bases between. The CDR3 consists of 15 residues. CDR1 and CDR2 from the germline V gene are SNHLY and FYNNEI. The CDR3 DNA sequence: TGTGCCAGCAGTGGGTCCCGGGTCACTAATGAAAAACTGTTTTTT. Its translation is CASSGSRVTNEKLFF.

CDR3 residues: CASRTFSGRANEQFF. The CDR3 DNA is TGTGCCAGCAGGACTTTTAGCGGGAGGGCCAATGAGCAGTTCTTC. V gene TRBV27 combines with J gene TRBJ2-1, with 11 bases that match TRBD2. This CDR3 comprises 15 residues. V shed 6 bases, J shed 6 bases, and the junction held 7 bases outside the gene matches. Germline CDR1 is MNHEY and CDR2 is SMNVEV (reference sequence).

This chain links TRBV5-5 with TRBJ2-7; D possibly corresponds to TRBD1 (6 bases). With 1 base removed from V and 2 bases from J, the gap between germline ends came to 13 bases. Germline CDR1 SGHKS, CDR2 YYEKEE (reference sequence). The CDR3 has 15 amino acids. CDR3 region: CASSLSSGAPYEQYV. In DNA form, the CDR3 reads TGTGCCAGCAGCTTGTCCTCAGGGGCCCCCTACGAGCAGTACGTC.

This rearrangement joins TRBV25-1 to TRBJ2-1, with 13 bases fitting TRBD2. There are 17 residues in the CDR3. The junction had 4 bases not matched to a gene; V was cut back by 1 base and J by 4 bases. The germline V gene encodes CDR1 MGHDK and CDR2 SYGVNS. For the CDR3, the DNA is TGTGCCAGCAGTGAATTTTCGGGACTAGCGGGGTACAATGAGCAGTTCTTC. Its protein product is CASSEFSGLAGYNEQFF.

The rearrangement uses TRBV28 and TRBJ1-2; maybe TRBD1 (5 bases). Between the trimmed V and J ends, which lost 6 bases and 3 bases, there was a span of 17 bases. The CDR3 spans 15 residues. CDR1 is MDHEN and CDR2 is SYDVKM in the germline V gene. The CDR3 region has the DNA TGTGCCAGCAGCCCCCCTGGGGCGGCTTACTATGGCTACACCTTC. This codes for CASSPPGAAYYGYTF.

This chain joins TRBV7-8 and TRBJ1-6; D not certain. The CDR3 covers 17 residues. Trimming stripped 4 bases from V and 0 bases from J, with 13 bases between. From germline, CDR1 is SGHVS and CDR2 FQNEAQ. In nucleotides, the CDR3 is TGTGCCAGCAGCTCGGCAGTGTGGAGCTCCTATAATTCACCCCTCCACTTT. Amino acid sequence: CASSSAVWSSYNSPLHF.

The chain links TRBV15 to TRBJ2-3; 7 bases are a match to TRBD1. V shed 1 base, J shed 8 bases, and the junction held 3 bases outside the gene matches. The germline V gene has CDR1 LNHNV and CDR2 YYDKDF (reference sequence). The CDR3 extends over 13 amino acids. CDR3 in DNA: TGTGCCACCAGCAGAGGGAAGGGGGCTACGCAGTATTTT. Encoded protein: CATSRGKGATQYF.

V is TRBV19 and J is TRBJ2-5, with 8 bases aligning to TRBD2. The trim removed 2 bases at V and 2 bases at J, leaving 4 bases unmatched. This CDR3 is 15 amino acids long. CDR1 and CDR2 (germline): LNHDA, SQIVND (reference sequence). This CDR3 is CASSILGTSQETQYF. The CDR3 DNA is TGTGCCAGTAGTATACTTGGGACTAGTCAAGAGACCCAGTACTTC. Using reference TRBV19 and TRBJ2-5 for the parts outside the CDR3, the full variable domain is DGGITQSPKYLFRKEGQNVTLSCEQNLNHDAMYWYRQDPGQGLRLIYYSQIVNDFQKGDIAEGYSVSREKKESFPLTVTSAQKNPTAFYLCASSILGTSQETQYFGPGTRLLVL.

This chain uses TRBV5-1 with TRBJ1-1; 8 positions match TRBD1. V lost 6 bases to trimming and J lost 8 bases; unmatched junction nucleotides: 6. Per germline, CDR1 SGHRS and CDR2 YFSETQ. CDR3 length: 12 amino acids. CDR3 loop: CASTFDRGEAFF. The CDR3 DNA reads as TGCGCCAGCACCTTCGACAGGGGAGAAGCTTTCTTT.

The sample holds one count of this clone. The genes are TRBV6-2 or TRBV6-3 and TRBJ2-2, with TRBD1 matching 7 bases. Germline CDR1 MNHEY, CDR2 SVGEGT. The CDR3 is 16 amino acids. V shed 2 bases and J 4 bases; nucleotides not matched to a gene: 7. Here the CDR3 reads CASSYGGQSFTGELFF. CDR3 in DNA: TGTGCCAGCAGTTACGGGGGACAGTCCTTCACCGGGGAGCTGTTTTTT.

The CDR3 DNA is TGTGCCAGCTCACTCTCGGACACGGGCTATGGCTACACCTTC. Translating it yields CASSLSDTGYGYTF. V gene TRBV18 combines with J gene TRBJ1-2; a possible D gene is TRBD1 (5 bases). Germline CDR1 KGHSH, CDR2 LQKENI. V was cut by 4 bases and J by 4 bases, with 13 bases left in between. CDR3 length: 14 residues.

This clone has just a few counts. J is TRBJ1-2 and V is TRBV15; D remains unclear. With 5 bases removed from V and 0 bases from J, the gap between germline ends came to 13 bases. The germline V gene encodes CDR1 LNHNV and CDR2 YYDKDF (reference sequence). CDR3 size: 15 residues. CDR3 in DNA: TGTGCCACCAGCCGTGAGTTCCTAGCTAACTATGGCTACACCTTC. Its translation: CATSREFLANYGYTF.

CDR3 protein: CASRQQSYEQYV. The CDR3 nucleotides read TGTGCCAGCAGGCAACAGAGCTACGAGCAGTACGTC. The genes are TRBV2 and TRBJ2-7; D is undetermined. Germline V gene sequence: CDR1 SNHLY, CDR2 FYNNEI. Trimming left V 6 bases short and J 3 bases short, with 9 bases between. The CDR3 is made up of 12 amino acids.

Here the CDR3 reads CASRVGTGLGQPQHF. In DNA, the CDR3 is TGTGCCAGCAGGGTCGGGACAGGGTTGGGTCAGCCCCAGCATTTT. The V gene is TRBV6-5, the J gene TRBJ1-5, with TRBD1 matching 9 bases. This CDR3 comprises 15 residues. The trim removed 6 bases at V and 6 bases at J, leaving 9 bases unmatched. Germline CDR1 MNHEY, CDR2 SVGAGI.

The chain recombines TRBV7-9 with TRBJ1-1; 10 positions match TRBD1. CDR3 length equals 12 residues. The trim removed 1 base at V and 11 bases at J, leaving 1 base unmatched. Germline V gene lookup returns CDR1 SEHNR and CDR2 FQNEAQ (reference sequence). CDR3 sequence (DNA): TGTGCCAGCAGCTTAGGACAGGGGGCGGCTTTCTTT. Its translation: CASSLGQGAAFF. Complete variable domain (other parts from reference TRBV7-9 and TRBJ1-1): DTGVSQNPRHKITKRGQNVTFRCDPISEHNRLYWYRQTLGQGPEFLTYFQNEAQLEKSRLLSDRFSAERPKGSFSTLEIQRTEQGDSAMYLCASSLGQGAAFFGQGTRLTVV.

CDR3 region: CASSYGGISNEQFF. CDR3 bases: TGTGCCAGCAGCTACGGGGGAATCTCAAATGAGCAGTTCTTC. J is TRBJ2-1 and V is TRBV4-2, with a tentative D call TRBD2 (6 bases). The germline gives CDR1 LGHNA, CDR2 YNFKEQ. The V end was cut by 5 bases, the J end by 7 bases, with 15 bases between. The CDR3 spans 14 residues.

This clone was seen just once. The chain uses TRBV9 and TRBJ2-3; a weak D match, TRBD1 (6 bases). Trimming pared 4 bases from V and 6 bases from J, leaving 15 bases between. The germline CDR1 and CDR2 sequences are SGDLS and YYNGEE. This CDR3 has 14 residues. CDR3: CASSRDTARDTQYF. The CDR3 nucleotides are TGTGCCAGCAGCAGGGACACCGCCCGGGATACGCAGTATTTT.

The rearrangement joins TRBV28 to TRBJ2-1; D is possibly TRBD2 (6 bases). Looked up from germline, CDR1 is MDHEN and CDR2 is SYDVKM. V gave up 6 bases and J gave up 1 base, with 7 bases separating them. The CDR3 totals 13 residues. CDR3 bases: TGTGCCAGCAGCGGGACTTCCTACAATGAGCAGTTCTTC. Translating gives CASSGTSYNEQFF.

This sequence joins TRBV16 and TRBJ1-5, with D maybe TRBD1 (6 bases). V dropped 0 bases and J dropped 2 bases, with 8 bases sitting between them. The CDR3 spans 15 residues. Looked up from germline, CDR1 is KGHSY and CDR2 is FQNENV. CDR3 region: CASSQSPGGNQPQHF. DNA of the CDR3: TGTGCCAGCAGCCAATCTCCAGGGGGCAATCAGCCCCAGCATTTT.

This chain links TRBV5-4 with TRBJ2-3; 11 bases agree with TRBD2. The CDR3 consists of 16 residues. Unmatched junction bases numbered 5, after V lost 3 bases and J lost 2 bases. Germline assignment: CDR1 SGHNT and CDR2 YYREEE (reference sequence). CDR3 loop: CASSSGTSGPTDTQYF. The CDR3 nucleotides are TGTGCCAGCAGCTCGGGGACTAGCGGCCCCACAGATACGCAGTATTTT.

V usage is TRBV2 and J usage is TRBJ1-2, with 10 bases fitting TRBD1. V shed 8 bases and J 3 bases; nucleotides not matched to a gene: 6. CDR1 and CDR2 (germline): SNHLY, FYNNEI. The CDR3 sequence is 14 residues long. CDR3 in DNA: TGTGCCAGCTGGGGACAGGGGCGGGACTATGGCTACACCTTC. Protein product: CASWGQGRDYGYTF.

This clone was recorded at least ten times. The V and J genes are TRBV9 and TRBJ2-1; 9 bases are shared with TRBD1. V was clipped by 0 bases and J by 8 bases; unmatched bases: 9. The length of the CDR3 is 16 residues. In germline, CDR1 is SGDLS, CDR2 YYNGEE. The CDR3 DNA follows: TGTGCCAGCAGCGTAGGCTCTAGGGACAGGGTCGATGAGCAGTTCTTC. Protein: CASSVGSRDRVDEQFF.

The chain carries TRBV3-1 (or the pseudogene TRBV3-2) and TRBJ1-4; possible D gene TRBD1, 5 bases. Germline lookup yields CDR1 LGHDT and CDR2 YNNKEL (reference sequence). The CDR3 totals 18 residues. The germline V and J ends were trimmed by 4 bases and 7 bases, with 25 bases remaining between them. CDR3 in amino acids: CASSPPGTGGRRVEKLFF. The CDR3 DNA reads as TGTGCCAGCAGCCCCCCCGGTACAGGCGGTAGACGCGTTGAAAAACTGTTTTTT.

This rearrangement joins TRBV15 to TRBJ2-3; the match to TRBD2 covers 14 bases. V shed 5 bases, J shed 4 bases, and the junction held 11 bases outside the gene matches. This CDR3 has 18 amino acids. The germline gives CDR1 LNHNV, CDR2 YYDKDF (reference sequence). CDR3 in amino acids: CATSPRGTSGRGSDTQYF. The DNA for the CDR3 is TGTGCCACCAGCCCCCGCGGGACTAGCGGGAGAGGGTCAGATACGCAGTATTTT. Complete variable domain (other parts from reference TRBV15 and TRBJ2-3): DAMVIQNPRYQVTQFGKPVTLSCSQTLNHNVMYWYQQKSSQAPKLLFHYYDKDFNNEADTPDNFQSRRPNTSFCFLDIRSPGLGDTAMYLCATSPRGTSGRGSDTQYFGPGTRLTVL.

J is TRBJ2-6 and V is TRBV24-1, with TRBD1 matching over 10 bases. CDR3 length equals 15 residues. Trimming cost V 4 bases and J 8 bases; bases outside gene matches: 4. Germline V gene data show CDR1 as KGHDR and CDR2 as SFDVKD. This CDR3 is CATSEPGQGTNVLTF. The DNA of the CDR3 is TGTGCCACCAGTGAACCGGGACAGGGGACCAACGTCCTGACTTTC.

The chain combines TRBV3-1 (or the pseudogene TRBV3-2) with TRBJ2-1, with 11 bases that match TRBD2. With 4 bases clipped from V and 16 bases from J, the junction kept 6 bases outside the gene matches. The length of the CDR3 is 12 residues. Germline V gene data show CDR1 as LGHDT and CDR2 as YNNKEL (reference sequence). This CDR3 is CASSPTSGSLFF. CDR3 DNA sequence: TGTGCCAGCAGCCCCACTAGCGGGAGTTTATTCTTC.